This TCR beta chain was identified during a study of Graves' ophthalmopathy and Graves' hyperthyroidism. For the study at large: The stable label applied to hyperthyroidism with no ophthalmopathy within 18 months of follow-up. Study-level results: Blood shared most expanded thyroid clonotypes above 0.001 frequency. Built on 13 signatures, a model told ophthalmopathy apart from stable hyperthyroidism with about 90% sensitivity and under 83% specificity.

The authors diagnosed from clinical symptoms, serum thyroxine, TRAb, thyroid ultrasound and orbital computed tomography. Germline lookup yields CDR1 LGHNA and CDR2 YSLEER. The V and J ends lost 3 bases and 14 bases, in that order; junction bases with no gene match: 13. CDR3 size: 14 residues. This clonotype was recorded once. Its matching antigen is unknown. CDR3 regions of TCR beta were amplified from RNA transcripts. The library came from an HTBI-primed first-round RT-PCR and a second-round multiplex PCR. TCRdb called the multiplex PCR reads again in MiXCR, with one record for every CDR3 protein. In the table there are around 1,200,000 distinct CDR3 sequences, 36% of which are singletons.

The clonotype comes from an adult man with Graves' hyperthyroidism. The specimen was peripheral blood or thyroid tissue (not recorded which). The J gene is TRBJ1-5, the V gene TRBV4-3; TRBD1 matches 7 bases. CDR3 bases: TGCGCCAGCAGCCATGGATGGGACAGAGCCCACGAGCATTTT. The encoded protein is CASSHGWDRAHEHF.